These T cell receptor beta chains were read from a single sample in a study of cytomegalovirus exposure and HLA in healthy donors. Profiled with immunoSEQ multiplex PCR; TCRdb holds only in-frame clones, not every one. The sample spans 100,000 to 150,000 clones; the ten largest clones claim roughly 2%. The specimen sequenced was PBMCs. These receptors were taken from a man in his forties or fifties in good health and CMV-seronegative. The CDR3 runs from the conserved cysteine through the conserved F or W. The D gene is left open where the match is weak.

v_gene	d_gene	j_gene	CDR3aa	CDR3nt
TRBV5-1	.	TRBJ1-4	CASSQTDPTNEKLFF	TGCGCCAGCAGCCAAACAGACCCAACTAATGAAAAACTGTTTTTT
TRBV5-1	TRBD1	TRBJ1-4	CASSVQGAPGEKLFF	TGCGCCAGCAGCGTACAGGGGGCACCTGGGGAAAAACTGTTTTTT
TRBV6-6	TRBD1	TRBJ2-7	CASSWGGTGRLEQYF	TGTGCCAGCAGTTGGGGCGGGACAGGGCGTCTCGAGCAGTACTTC
TRBV2	.	TRBJ1-4	CASSRDRANEKLFF	TGTGCCAGCAGTCGGGATAGGGCTAATGAAAAACTGTTTTTT
TRBV11-2	.	TRBJ1-1	CASSLAPGGDTEAFF	TGTGCCAGCAGCTTAGCGCCGGGCGGGGACACTGAAGCTTTCTTT
TRBV7-2	TRBD2	TRBJ2-3	CASSSKLAGGGVYTQYF	TGTGCCAGCAGCTCGAAATTAGCGGGAGGGGGAGTTTATACGCAGTATTTT
TRBV9	.	TRBJ1-1	CASSVSFRGGTEAFF	TGTGCCAGCAGCGTATCATTTCGGGGGGGCACTGAAGCTTTCTTT
TRBV28	TRBD1	TRBJ1-4	CASEDRKAEKLFF	TGTGCCAGTGAGGACAGGAAGGCTGAAAAACTGTTTTTT
TRBV5-6	TRBD2	TRBJ2-3	CASSSLSLAGDTDTQYF	TGTGCCAGCAGCTCGCTATCGCTAGCGGGAGATACAGATACGCAGTATTTT
TRBV11-3	.	TRBJ2-5	CASSFTRAGKTQYF	TGTGCCAGCAGCTTCACGAGGGCCGGAAAGACCCAGTACTTC
TRBV5-4	TRBD2	TRBJ2-7	CASSQTSGSVEQYF	TGTGCCAGCAGCCAGACTAGCGGGAGTGTGGAGCAGTACTTC
TRBV21-1	.	TRBJ1-4	CASSPPGGLNEKLFF	TGTGCCAGCAGCCCCCCGGGGGGGCTTAATGAAAAACTGTTTTTT
TRBV6-6	.	TRBJ2-7	CASSYPGYEQYF	TGTGCCAGCAGTTATCCAGGCTACGAGCAGTACTTC
TRBV4-1	TRBD1	TRBJ1-6	CASSQEDRGRTSPLHF	TGCGCCAGCAGCCAAGAGGACAGGGGGAGGACATCACCCCTCCACTTT
TRBV9	TRBD2	TRBJ2-3	CASSVLAGPTDTQYF	TGTGCCAGCAGCGTATTAGCGGGTCCCACAGATACGCAGTATTTT
TRBV30	TRBD1	TRBJ1-1	CAWSTQRGRSTLGTEAFF	TGTGCCTGGAGTACCCAAAGGGGGCGGTCGACCCTCGGCACTGAAGCTTTCTTT
TRBV6-1	.	TRBJ1-3	CASSDRGISGNTIYF	TGTGCCAGCAGTGACAGAGGGATTTCTGGAAACACCATATATTTT
TRBV7-9	.	TRBJ2-1	CASSFQVVYNEQFF	TGTGCCAGCAGCTTTCAAGTAGTTTACAATGAGCAGTTCTTC
TRBV9	.	TRBJ2-1	CASSVNRATYNEQFF	TGTGCCAGCAGCGTAAACAGGGCCACCTACAATGAGCAGTTCTTC
TRBV13	.	TRBJ2-3	CASSNAGAQSKFTDTQYF	TGTGCCAGCAGCAACGCGGGGGCCCAGTCCAAATTCACAGATACGCAGTATTTT
TRBV4-1	.	TRBJ2-7	CASKLEREGAYEQYF	TGCGCCAGCAAATTGGAGCGTGAGGGAGCCTACGAGCAGTACTTC
TRBV4-1	.	TRBJ2-5	CASSQGSQETQYF	TGCGCCAGCAGCCAAGGCAGTCAAGAGACCCAGTACTTC
TRBV5-6	.	TRBJ2-5	CASSCNVIEENQETQYF	TGTGCCAGCAGCTGTAATGTTATAGAGGAAAACCAAGAGACCCAGTACTTC
TRBV6-5	.	TRBJ1-1	CASRDSKTGGLAFF	TGTGCCAGCAGGGACTCAAAAACGGGGGGCTTGGCTTTCTTT
TRBV27	TRBD2	TRBJ2-7	CASSLSVAGGAYEQYF	TGTGCCAGCAGTTTATCAGTAGCGGGGGGCGCCTACGAGCAGTACTTC
TRBV7-9	.	TRBJ2-2	CASSLVFQGRNTGELFF	TGTGCCAGCAGCTTAGTTTTTCAGGGGCGTAATACCGGGGAGCTGTTTTTT
TRBV28	TRBD1	TRBJ2-7	CASTSAGTGSYEQYF	TGTGCCAGCACTTCGGCCGGGACAGGCTCATACGAGCAGTACTTC
TRBV2	.	TRBJ2-7	CASSDSGQSPSYEQYF	TGTGCCAGCAGTGATTCAGGCCAGTCCCCATCCTACGAGCAGTACTTC
TRBV4-2	.	TRBJ2-1	CASSQEQVYNEQFF	TGTGCCAGCAGCCAAGAACAAGTCTACAATGAGCAGTTCTTC
TRBV7-8	.	TRBJ1-1	CASSVQGRTNTEAFF	TGTGCCAGCAGCGTTCAGGGCAGGACGAACACTGAAGCTTTCTTT
TRBV7-2	.	TRBJ2-7	CASSLVWTVPYEQYF	TGTGCCAGCAGCTTAGTGTGGACAGTCCCTTACGAGCAGTACTTC
TRBV11-3	.	TRBJ1-1	CASSLDGGAGTEAFF	TGTGCCAGCAGCTTGGATGGGGGGGCGGGCACTGAAGCTTTCTTT
TRBV27	TRBD2	TRBJ2-1	CASIPDGTSGRVNEQFF	TGTGCCAGCATTCCGGATGGGACTAGCGGGAGAGTCAATGAGCAGTTCTTC
TRBV6-5	.	TRBJ1-1	CASSYAYRVNTEAFF	TGTGCCAGCAGTTACGCCTACAGGGTTAACACTGAAGCTTTCTTT
TRBV7-3	.	TRBJ2-2	CASSPEGLRGVATGELFF	TGTGCCAGCAGCCCCGAGGGACTTAGGGGAGTAGCTACCGGGGAGCTGTTTTTT
TRBV5-1	TRBD2	TRBJ2-1	CASSFRRREGIYNEQFF	TGCGCCAGCAGCTTTAGGAGGCGGGAGGGGATCTACAATGAGCAGTTCTTC
TRBV7-9	.	TRBJ2-7	CASSSYRAGEQYF	TGTGCCAGCAGCTCGTACAGGGCTGGCGAGCAGTACTTC
TRBV29-1	TRBD2	TRBJ2-1	CSVAGGSSYNEQFF	TGCAGCGTAGCGGGGGGGAGCTCCTACAATGAGCAGTTCTTC
TRBV5-5	TRBD1	TRBJ1-3	CATGTGGSGNTIYF	TGTGCCACCGGGACAGGGGGCTCTGGAAACACCATATATTTT